This TCR beta chain came from a study of cytotoxic CD8 clonotypes in ibrutinib-treated CLL. Overall study context: Enrolment comprised about a dozen relapsed/refractory and some 15 treatment-naive patients; some 18 were IGHV unmutated.

V lost 6 bases and J 4 bases, leaving 14 bases between the germline ends. This CDR3 has 14 residues. From germline, CDR1 is ENHRY and CDR2 SYGVKD. Concerning this clone: The antigen is not known.

Study-wide results and caveats: Different sampling times were used for sustained-remission and progressing patients. Treatment left the uncommon public clonotypes either contracted or stable in frequency.

Clones were read by immunoSEQ multiplex PCR, and TCRdb kept only the in-frame ones, dropping some. Here the sample spans more than 55,000 clones, about 65% being singletons. Source: PBMCs, taken after 12 months of ibrutinib treatment. The receptor was derived from a human donor with chronic lymphocytic leukemia. The rearrangement uses TRBV10-3 and TRBJ2-3; D gene uncertain. CDR3 amino acids: CAIRGDSAADTQYF. Written as DNA, the CDR3 is TGTGCCATCAGGGGCGACTCAGCCGCAGATACGCAGTATTTT.